The entry below gives a single T cell receptor (beta chain) sequence along with its context. The antigen is undetermined. Assay: immunoSEQ multiplex PCR; the TCRdb copy retains only in-frame clones and omits some. The sample records 25,000 to 35,000 clones, roughly 68% being singletons. This sample is part of a study of OX40 agonist ivuxolimab in advanced cancers. Across the whole study: The study enrolled dose-escalation patients with hepatocellular carcinoma, melanoma, renal cell or head and neck cancer. Study-level findings and limits: Clonal expansion by week 6 occurred in CD4+ and CD8+ blood T cells (at 0.1 to 3.0 mg/kg).

With 5 bases removed from V and 5 bases from J, the gap between germline ends came to 9 bases. Germline-derived CDR1 and CDR2 are KGHSH and LQKENI. The CDR3 length is 12 residues. The clonotype was recovered from an adult with an advanced solid tumor such as melanoma, head and neck, liver or kidney cancer. The genes are TRBV18 and TRBJ2-5; no reliable D call. Sequenced here: CD4+ or CD8+ T cells sorted from blood, sampled in a trial of the OX40 agonist ivuxolimab. CDR3 sequence: CASSKTRETQYF. The DNA of the CDR3 is TGTGCCAGCTCAAAGACACGGGAGACCCAGTACTTC.